Each of the 21 T cell receptor beta chains below was sequenced from the same sample in a study of cytomegalovirus exposure and HLA in healthy donors. The PCR contained 60 Vbeta and 13 Jbeta primers. Clones were sequenced by immunoSEQ multiplex PCR, and TCRdb holds only the in-frame ones, with some missing. Altogether fewer than 100,000 clones are present, about 75% being singletons, with the ten largest covering 6.5% to 9%. The specimen was PBMCs. Every receptor here comes from a man aged 40-49 years in good health and CMV-seropositive.

J is TRBJ2-5 and V is TRBV7-2, with TRBD2 matching over 9 bases. This CDR3 region has 15 residues. Per the germline V gene, CDR1 is SGHTA and CDR2 is FQGNSA. J gave up 5 bases and V 4 bases, and 8 bases lay outside the gene matches. The CDR3 sequence: CASSSGGRADETQYF. DNA of the CDR3: TGTGCCAGCAGCTCGGGCGGGAGGGCCGATGAGACCCAGTACTTC.

The chain combines TRBV4-3 with TRBJ1-1; perhaps TRBD1 as D (5 bases). The germline V gene encodes CDR1 LGHNA and CDR2 YSLEER. The CDR3 loop spans 15 amino acids. V lost 4 bases and J 0 bases, leaving 12 bases between the germline ends. CDR3 nucleotide sequence: TGCGCCAGCAGCCCTCGACAGAATTTGAACACTGAAGCTTTCTTT. As protein: CASSPRQNLNTEAFF.

The chain recombines TRBV10-3 with TRBJ2-3, with TRBD2 identical over 14 bases. V trimming: 10 bases; J trimming: 4 bases; junction bases outside the gene matches: 4. This CDR3 has 14 amino acids. Germline-derived CDR1 and CDR2 are ENHRY and SYGVKD. CDR3: CASRLAGGADTQYF. CDR3 coding DNA: TGTGCCAGCCGACTAGCGGGGGGGGCAGATACGCAGTATTTT.

The chain couples TRBV7-8 to TRBJ2-1, with 8 bases aligning to TRBD2. This CDR3 has 18 amino acids. Germline V CDR1 and CDR2: SGHVS, FQNEAQ. V shed 7 bases and J 0 bases; nucleotides not matched to a gene: 14. CDR3 protein: CASNLLTGGGSSYNEQFF. CDR3 nucleotide sequence: TGTGCCAGCAACCTCCTTACGGGCGGGGGGAGCTCCTACAATGAGCAGTTCTTC.

The V call is TRBV7-2, the J call TRBJ2-7; D might be TRBD1 (5 bases). Trimming removed 0 bases from V and 3 bases from J, with 6 bases in between. This CDR3 comprises 13 residues. Per the germline V gene, CDR1 is SGHTA and CDR2 is FQGNSA. CDR3 nucleotides: TGTGCCAGCAGCTTAGCGCAGGGCTACGAGCAGTACTTC. Amino acid sequence: CASSLAQGYEQYF.

This sequence joins TRBV7-8 and TRBJ1-2, with D possibly TRBD1 on 6 matching bases. The germline gives CDR1 SGHVS, CDR2 FQNEAQ. The CDR3 loop spans 14 amino acids. V lost 5 bases and J lost 7, with 17 bases in between. CDR3 in DNA: TGTGCCAGCAGCCTACCACAGGGCCTTGGTGGCTACACCTTC. This sequence encodes CASSLPQGLGGYTF.

This clone has more than one count but fewer than ten. One end of the junction fails to match germline, which may point to a read error. This chain joins TRBV28 and TRBJ2-7; tentative D call: TRBD1 (5 bases). The CDR3 extends over 12 amino acids. From germline, CDR1 is MDHEN and CDR2 SYDVKM. DNA for the CDR3: TGTGCCAGCATATCGACAGCCGAAGAACCTATCTTC. This codes for CASISTAEEPIF. Variable domain in full (rest from reference TRBV28 and TRBJ2-7): DVKVTQSSRYLVKRTGEKVFLECVQDMDHENMFWYRQDPGLGLRLIYFSYDVKMKEKGDIPEGYSVSREKKERFSLILESASTNQTSMYLCASISTAEEPIFGPGTRLTVT.

The chain links TRBV19 to TRBJ2-7; the match to TRBD2 covers 7 bases. This CDR3 is 15 amino acids long. V lost 3 bases and J lost 3; bases outside the gene matches: 8. The germline V gene encodes CDR1 LNHDA and CDR2 SQIVND (reference sequence). CDR3: CASSIQRDSGYEQYF. In DNA, the CDR3 is TGTGCCAGTAGTATCCAGCGGGATAGTGGCTACGAGCAGTACTTC. Full variable domain (outside the CDR3, taken from reference TRBV19 and TRBJ2-7): DGGITQSPKYLFRKEGQNVTLSCEQNLNHDAMYWYRQDPGQGLRLIYYSQIVNDFQKGDIAEGYSVSREKKESFPLTVTSAQKNPTAFYLCASSIQRDSGYEQYFGPGTRLTVT.

The J gene is TRBJ2-7, the V gene TRBV13, with a weak D call TRBD1 (5 bases). The germline CDR1 and CDR2 sequences are PRHDT and FYEKMQ (reference sequence). Trimming shortened V by 3 bases and J by 5 bases, and 11 bases separated the two germline ends. The CDR3 has 13 amino acids. CDR3: CASSFRGYHEQYF. The CDR3, as DNA: TGTGCCAGCAGCTTTAGGGGATATCACGAGCAGTACTTC.

J is TRBJ2-3 and V is TRBV28; 13 positions match TRBD2. Losses at the gene ends were 5 bases for V and 2 bases for J; bases not matched to a gene: 10. The germline CDR1 and CDR2 sequences are MDHEN and SYDVKM. CDR3 length: 18 amino acids. CDR3 amino acids: CASSPHPGLAGHTDTQYF. As DNA, the CDR3 is TGTGCCAGCAGTCCCCACCCGGGACTAGCGGGACACACAGATACGCAGTATTTT. Complete variable domain (other parts from reference TRBV28 and TRBJ2-3): DVKVTQSSRYLVKRTGEKVFLECVQDMDHENMFWYRQDPGLGLRLIYFSYDVKMKEKGDIPEGYSVSREKKERFSLILESASTNQTSMYLCASSPHPGLAGHTDTQYFGPGTRLTVL.

The chain has TRBV15 and TRBJ2-7; D possibly corresponds to TRBD1 (6 bases). Trimming cost V 4 bases and J 6 bases, with 10 bases left between them. Germline V gives CDR1 LNHNV, CDR2 YYDKDF (reference sequence). The CDR3 has 12 residues. The CDR3 region is CATSNLRGEQYF. CDR3 bases: TGTGCCACCAGCAACCTCAGGGGCGAGCAGTACTTC.

This clone was observed a handful of times. The rearrangement links TRBV5-6 to TRBJ1-2; a possible D gene is TRBD1 (6 bases). In germline, CDR1 is SGHDT, CDR2 YYEEEE. Trimming cost V 4 bases and J 8 bases, with 15 bases left between them. This CDR3 has 13 amino acids. The CDR3 is CASSHRTARGYTF. In DNA form, the CDR3 reads TGTGCCAGCAGCCATCGGACAGCGAGAGGCTACACCTTC.

The rearrangement links TRBV9 to TRBJ1-6; D unresolved. Between the trimmed V and J ends, which lost 3 bases and 7 bases, there was a span of 17 bases. From germline, CDR1 is SGDLS and CDR2 YYNGEE. The CDR3 runs 16 residues. The CDR3 DNA reads TGTGCCAGCAGCGGTGCACCGGGAAAAAGGAATTCACCCCTCCACTTT. Amino acid sequence: CASSGAPGKRNSPLHF.

The chain links TRBV10-3 to TRBJ2-1; D perhaps matches TRBD2 (7 bases). Germline assignment: CDR1 ENHRY and CDR2 SYGVKD. CDR3 length: 16 amino acids. Trimming removed 0 bases at V and 7 bases at J, with 16 bases between. CDR3 DNA: TGTGCCATCAGTGAGTCGAAGGGGGGGCCTTGGAATGAGCAGTTCTTC. Its translation is CAISESKGGPWNEQFF.

This chain links TRBV5-8 with TRBJ2-7; no clear D. The V gene's germline CDR1 is SGHTS and CDR2 YDEGEE. The V and J ends lost 4 bases and 2 bases respectively, with 16 bases between them. The CDR3 extends over 15 amino acids. DNA for the CDR3: TGTGCCAGCAGCCCAAAACTCGTCTCTGCCTACGAGCAGTACTTC. As protein: CASSPKLVSAYEQYF. Complete variable domain (other parts from reference TRBV5-8 and TRBJ2-7): EAGVTQSPTHLIKTRGQQATLRCSPISGHTSVYWYQQALGLGLQFLLWYDEGEERNRGNFPPRFSGRQFPNYSSELNVNALELEDSALYLCASSPKLVSAYEQYFGPGTRLTVT.

The chain combines TRBV29-1 with TRBJ1-2; 8 bases fit TRBD1. The CDR3 has 16 amino acids. Trimming took 4 bases from V and 5 from J; bases not matched to a gene: 15. Per the germline V gene, CDR1 is SQVTM and CDR2 is ANQGSEA. In DNA form, the CDR3 reads TGCAGCGTTGCCCCACCATTGTCCGGGACAGGTTATGGCTACACCTTC. Protein sequence: CSVAPPLSGTGYGYTF. The entire variable domain, with the rest obtained from reference TRBV29-1 and TRBJ1-2, is as follows: SAVISQKPSRDICQRGTSLTIQCQVDSQVTMMFWYRQQPGQSLTLIATANQGSEATYESGFVIDKFPISRPNLTFSTLTVSNMSPEDSSIYLCSVAPPLSGTGYGYTFGSGTRLTVV.

The genes are TRBV9 and TRBJ2-7; no clear D gene. There are 13 residues in the CDR3. The germline V gene has CDR1 SGDLS and CDR2 YYNGEE. Trimming took off 0 bases at V and 1 base at J, with 5 bases between the two ends. CDR3 coding DNA: TGTGCCAGCAGCGTAGGGCTGTCCTACGAGCAGTACTTC. The encoded protein is CASSVGLSYEQYF.

The rearrangement joins TRBV25-1 to TRBJ2-5, with 7 bases that match TRBD1. The CDR3 loop spans 14 amino acids. Germline V CDR1 and CDR2: MGHDK, SYGVNS. Trimming took 7 bases from V and 0 from J; bases not matched to a gene: 5. The DNA for the CDR3 is TGTGCCAGCACTCCGACAGGGTACCAAGAGACCCAGTACTTC. As protein: CASTPTGYQETQYF.

The V gene is TRBV7-6, the J gene TRBJ1-2; 10 nucleotides agree with TRBD1. This CDR3 region has 15 residues. Trimming cost V 4 bases and J 4 bases; bases outside gene matches: 6. CDR1 is SGHVS, CDR2 FNYEAQ, per germline. The CDR3 is CASSSTGGPTYGYTF. In nucleotides, the CDR3 is TGTGCCAGCAGCTCGACAGGGGGCCCGACCTATGGCTACACCTTC.

The J gene is TRBJ1-1, the V gene TRBV6-1; D might be TRBD1 (6 bases). The CDR3 length is 14 residues. Trimming shortened V by 5 bases and J by 1 base, and 11 bases separated the two germline ends. Germline values: CDR1 MNHNS, CDR2 SASEGT. The CDR3 DNA is TGTGCCAGCAGTCTGCGGACAGAGAACACTGAAGCTTTCTTT. Its protein product is CASSLRTENTEAFF.

The V call is TRBV12-5, the J call TRBJ1-3; the D gene is possibly TRBD1 (6 bases). V lost 3 bases and J 4 bases, leaving 13 bases between the germline ends. This CDR3 is 15 amino acids long. Germline V gives CDR1 LGHNT, CDR2 FRNRAP. The CDR3 is CASGLNRAAGNTIYF. In DNA form, the CDR3 reads TGTGCTAGTGGTTTAAACAGGGCAGCGGGAAACACCATATATTTT. The entire variable domain, with the rest obtained from reference TRBV12-5 and TRBJ1-3, is as follows: DARVTQTPRHKVTEMGQEVTMRCQPILGHNTVFWYRQTMMQGLELLAYFRNRAPLDDSGMPKDRFSAEMPDATLATLKIQPSEPRDSAVYFCASGLNRAAGNTIYFGEGSWLTVV.